What follows are 26 T cell receptor beta chains derived from one specimen sequenced in a study of T cell changes during pregnancy in multiple sclerosis. Using immunoSEQ multiplex PCR, the repertoire was profiled, and TCRdb retains in-frame clones only, with some absent. The profile covers about 100,000 clones, with 92% appearing a single time and more than 1.5% taken by the ten largest. The sequenced sample was peripheral blood, obtained after pregnancy. The source of these receptors is a female donor with multiple sclerosis, enrolled in a pregnancy study.

The CDR3 bases are TGTGCCAGTCTTAAAAGCGGGTACTCCTACGAGCAGTACTTC. It translates to CASLKSGYSYEQYF. The gene calls are TRBV28 and TRBJ2-7; weak D call: TRBD2 (6 bases). V lost 9 bases, J lost 0 bases, and 15 bases lay in between. This CDR3 is built from 14 residues. Germline loops: CDR1 MDHEN, CDR2 SYDVKM.

The chain joins TRBV7-3 to TRBJ1-1, with D perhaps TRBD1 (6 bases). The V and J ends lost 5 bases and 5 bases respectively, with 18 bases between them. This CDR3 has 15 residues. The germline V gene has CDR1 SGHTA and CDR2 FQGTGA. Here the CDR3 reads CASSPGEGLGTEAFF. The CDR3 coding sequence is TGTGCCAGCAGCCCAGGGGAGGGCCTTGGGACTGAAGCTTTCTTT.

The rearrangement joins TRBV19 to TRBJ2-3; 7 nucleotides line up with TRBD2. The V and J ends lost 4 bases and 5 bases, in that order; junction bases with no gene match: 9. CDR3 length: 15 residues. CDR1 LNHDA and CDR2 SQIVND come from the germline V gene (reference sequence). The CDR3, as DNA: TGTGCCAGTAGTAGAGTAGCGGGTTCGATAGATACGCAGTATTTT. Translation: CASSRVAGSIDTQYF.

CDR3 sequence reads: CASGPGGSTDTQYF. The CDR3 DNA reads as TGTGCTAGTGGTCCAGGGGGTAGCACAGATACGCAGTATTTT. The chain couples TRBV12-5 to TRBJ2-3; TRBD1 aligns across 7 bases. The CDR3 contains 14 residues. V shed 5 bases, J shed 0 bases, and the junction held 2 bases outside the gene matches. Looked up from germline, CDR1 is LGHNT and CDR2 is FRNRAP. Based on the CDR3 plus reference TRBV12-5 and TRBJ2-3, the full variable domain is DARVTQTPRHKVTEMGQEVTMRCQPILGHNTVFWYRQTMMQGLELLAYFRNRAPLDDSGMPKDRFSAEMPDATLATLKIQPSEPRDSAVYFCASGPGGSTDTQYFGPGTRLTVL.

This sequence joins TRBV5-1 and TRBJ2-3; 10 nucleotides agree with TRBD2. The CDR3 loop spans 12 amino acids. Germline V gene data show CDR1 as SGHRS and CDR2 as YFSETQ. J gave up 11 bases and V 4 bases, and 4 bases lay outside the gene matches. CDR3 loop: CASSAGLAEQYF. Written as DNA, the CDR3 is TGCGCCAGCAGCGCCGGACTAGCGGAGCAGTATTTT.

The genes are TRBV4-1 and TRBJ2-5; D ambiguous. The V and J ends lost 0 bases and 5 bases respectively, with 13 bases between them. The CDR3 sequence is 15 residues long. Germline V gives CDR1 MGHRA, CDR2 YSYEKL. The CDR3: CASSQDGVGSETQYF. CDR3 sequence (DNA): TGCGCCAGCAGCCAAGATGGTGTGGGCTCGGAGACCCAGTACTTC.

The CDR3 DNA sequence: TGTGCCTGGAGTGTCGGACAGGGGGGAGGGGAACTGTTTTTT. Protein sequence: CAWSVGQGGGELFF. The genes are TRBV30 and TRBJ1-4, with 10 bases identical to TRBD1. J was trimmed by 12 bases and V by 0 bases; bases with no gene match: 7. CDR3 length: 14 residues. Germline V lookup: CDR1 GTSNPN, CDR2 SVGIG (reference sequence).

The genes are TRBV9 and TRBJ2-1, with 9 bases fitting TRBD2. CDR1 and CDR2 (germline): SGDLS, YYNGEE. CDR3 length: 14 amino acids. Trimming took 4 bases from V and 9 from J; bases not matched to a gene: 8. The DNA of the CDR3 is TGTGCCAGCAGCAAACGGACTAGCGACGGTGAGCAGTTCTTC. This encodes CASSKRTSDGEQFF.

V is TRBV4-3 and J is TRBJ2-1; D perhaps matches TRBD2 (5 bases). Germline-derived CDR1 and CDR2 are LGHNA and YSLEER. Trimming took off 0 bases at V and 0 bases at J, with 6 bases between the two ends. The CDR3 runs to 15 residues. CDR3 sequence reads: CASSQEGSSYNEQFF. The CDR3 DNA reads as TGCGCCAGCAGCCAAGAGGGGAGCTCCTACAATGAGCAGTTCTTC.

This chain joins TRBV15 and TRBJ2-3, with 10 bases identical to TRBD2. V lost 0 bases, J lost 2 bases, and 11 bases stayed unmatched. CDR1 and CDR2 (germline): LNHNV, YYDKDF (reference sequence). This CDR3 is 19 amino acids long. Here the CDR3 DNA reads TGTGCCACCAGCAGAGATTTGAGCGGGGGGGAAGGAACCACAGATACGCAGTATTTT. Translation gives CATSRDLSGGEGTTDTQYF.

The chain uses TRBV5-1 and TRBJ1-2; possible D gene TRBD1, 6 bases. The ends were cut back, 2 bases at V and 1 base at J, with 21 bases in the middle. The CDR3 covers 18 residues. CDR1 SGHRS and CDR2 YFSETQ come from the germline V gene. CDR3 sequence (DNA): TGCGCCAGCAGCTTTCCGAGGCAGGGGACAAGTTTTAACTATGGCTACACCTTC. Its protein product is CASSFPRQGTSFNYGYTF. The whole variable domain, remainder taken from reference TRBV5-1 and TRBJ1-2, is KAGVTQTPRYLIKTRGQQVTLSCSPISGHRSVSWYQQTPGQGLQFLFEYFSETQRNKGNFPGRFSGRQFSNSRSEMNVSTLELGDSALYLCASSFPRQGTSFNYGYTFGSGTRLTVV.

The chain is built from TRBV5-4 and TRBJ2-5, with D perhaps TRBD2 (7 bases). V was pared by 2 bases and J by 6 bases, with 17 bases between. The CDR3 is 15 amino acids. Germline lookup yields CDR1 SGHNT and CDR2 YYREEE (reference sequence). The CDR3 reads CASSFGREQGKTQYF. CDR3 DNA: TGTGCCAGCAGCTTTGGGCGGGAGCAGGGGAAGACCCAGTACTTC.

The table lists this clone with a count of one. V usage is TRBV11-3 and J usage is TRBJ2-7, with 9 bases lining up with TRBD1. CDR1 and CDR2 from the germline V gene are SGHNT and YENEEA. Trimming cost V 10 bases and J 2 bases; bases outside gene matches: 3. CDR3 length: 12 amino acids. In nucleotides, the CDR3 is TGTGCCACGGGACAGGGACCCTACGAGCAGTACTTC. Its protein product is CATGQGPYEQYF.

The gene calls are TRBV5-1 and TRBJ2-2; 7 positions match TRBD1. This CDR3 region has 14 residues. V was clipped by 5 bases and J by 4 bases; unmatched bases: 5. CDR1 and CDR2 (germline): SGHRS, YFSETQ. CDR3 nucleotide sequence: TGCGCCAGCAGTTCGACAGGGACCACCGGGGAGCTGTTTTTT. It encodes CASSSTGTTGELFF.

The chain couples TRBV19 to TRBJ2-7, with a weak D call TRBD1 (5 bases). The CDR3 has 14 amino acids. The germline V gene encodes CDR1 LNHDA and CDR2 SQIVND (reference sequence). The V gene lost 2 bases and the J gene lost 4 bases, with 12 bases spanning the gap. The DNA of the CDR3 is TGTGCCAGTAGTATACAGGCCAGGGCGTACGAGCAGTACTTC. This sequence encodes CASSIQARAYEQYF. Looking up the rest from reference TRBV19 and TRBJ2-7 gives the full variable domain: DGGITQSPKYLFRKEGQNVTLSCEQNLNHDAMYWYRQDPGQGLRLIYYSQIVNDFQKGDIAEGYSVSREKKESFPLTVTSAQKNPTAFYLCASSIQARAYEQYFGPGTRLTVT.

This chain uses TRBV7-8 with TRBJ2-7, with D tentatively TRBD2 (6 bases). The V end lost 1 base, the J end lost 3 bases, and 19 bases lay between the germline ends. The CDR3 has 17 residues. Germline-derived CDR1 and CDR2 are SGHVS and FQNEAQ. The CDR3 region is CASSLGLGRTGSYEQYF. DNA for the CDR3: TGTGCCAGCAGCTTAGGGTTGGGGAGGACGGGAAGCTACGAGCAGTACTTC.

V gene TRBV6-6 combines with J gene TRBJ2-1; the match to TRBD1 covers 8 bases. CDR1 MNHNY and CDR2 SVGAGI come from the germline V gene (reference sequence). V dropped 6 bases and J dropped 6; count of bases not matched to a gene: 4. This CDR3 is 13 amino acids long. DNA for the CDR3: TGTGCCAGCAGGGGGCAGGGGGCCAATGAGCAGTTCTTC. Translating it yields CASRGQGANEQFF.

This rearrangement joins TRBV9 to TRBJ2-3; 12 bases match TRBD2. This CDR3 is built from 15 residues. CDR1 is SGDLS, CDR2 YYNGEE, per germline. J was trimmed by 7 bases and V by 3 bases; bases with no gene match: 6. CDR3 sequence (DNA): TGTGCCAGCAGCGGGACTAGCGGGGAGTCACATACGCAGTATTTT. Protein sequence: CASSGTSGESHTQYF.

The rearrangement uses TRBV27 and TRBJ1-4; the match to TRBD1 covers 7 bases. V was pared by 5 bases and J by 4 bases, with 4 bases of the junction left unmatched. The length of the CDR3 is 14 residues. The germline gives CDR1 MNHEY, CDR2 SMNVEV (reference sequence). The CDR3 DNA reads TGTGCCAGCAGTCTCCGGGACAGTAATGAAAAACTGTTTTTT. Protein: CASSLRDSNEKLFF. The full variable domain, with the rest looked up from reference TRBV27 and TRBJ1-4, is EAQVTQNPRYLITVTGKKLTVTCSQNMNHEYMSWYRQDPGLGLRQIYYSMNVEVTDKGDVPEGYKVSRKEKRNFPLILESPSPNQTSLYFCASSLRDSNEKLFFGSGTQLSVL.

V and J are TRBV7-2 and TRBJ2-3; tentative D call: TRBD2 (5 bases). This CDR3 is built from 16 residues. V lost 1 base, J lost 3 bases, and 14 bases lay in between. Per germline, CDR1 SGHTA and CDR2 FQGNSA. CDR3 DNA sequence: TGTGCCAGCAGCTTAGATCCGGACTTAGCTACAGATACGCAGTATTTT. It translates to CASSLDPDLATDTQYF.

The chain joins TRBV29-1 to TRBJ2-1, with TRBD2 matching 9 bases. V shed 5 bases and J 5 bases; nucleotides not matched to a gene: 4. Germline V CDR1 and CDR2: SQVTM, ANQGSEA. The CDR3 is 13 residues long. This CDR3 is CSVFRTSDNEQFF. In DNA, the CDR3 is TGCAGCGTTTTCCGGACTAGCGACAATGAGCAGTTCTTC.

Turning to this clone: An end of the junction does not agree with germline; a read error may underlie this. The chain uses TRBV7-2 and TRBJ1-1; D not certain. The CDR3 totals 15 residues. Germline V gene data show CDR1 as SGHTA and CDR2 as FQGNSA. The chain's CDR3 is CASSPGAGVKTEAFF. CDR3 DNA sequence: TGTGCCAGCAGCCCAGGTGCAGGTGTGAAGACTGAAGCTTTCTTT.

This chain links TRBV1 with TRBJ2-3; the table's D call of TRBD2 was not tested on the DNA. TRBV1 is deemed a pseudogene. This CDR3 comprises 17 residues. The DNA of the CDR3 is TGCACCAGCAGCCAAGATGGTCGAGGTTCTAGCACAGATACGCAGTATTTT. It is translated as CTSSQDGRGSSTDTQYF.

The J gene is TRBJ2-3, the V gene TRBV2; TRBD1 matches at 11 bases. The CDR3 is 15 amino acids. Unmatched junction bases numbered 5, after V lost 6 bases and J lost 3 bases. Germline V gene data show CDR1 as SNHLY and CDR2 as FYNNEI. CDR3 residues: CASSRTGGATDTQYF. Here the CDR3 DNA reads TGTGCCAGCAGCCGGACAGGGGGCGCAACAGATACGCAGTATTTT.

The V gene is TRBV5-4, the J gene TRBJ1-4; 9 bases align to TRBD1. The V segment lost 4 bases and the J segment 2 bases; nucleotides outside the gene matches: 6. The CDR3 has 16 amino acids. Germline V lookup: CDR1 SGHNT, CDR2 YYREEE (reference sequence). This CDR3 is CASSPYGTGTNEKLFF. The DNA of the CDR3 is TGTGCCAGCAGCCCTTACGGGACAGGGACTAATGAAAAACTGTTTTTT.

The chain combines TRBV18 with TRBJ1-3; possible D gene TRBD1, 6 bases. This CDR3 comprises 17 residues. Germline assignment: CDR1 KGHSH and CDR2 LQKENI. The germline V and J ends were trimmed by 1 base and 2 bases, with 15 bases remaining between them. CDR3 DNA sequence: TGTGCCAGCTCACCACTTCCAGGGGCAGAGGCTGGAAACACCATATATTTT. It yields the protein CASSPLPGAEAGNTIYF.